Listed here are 29 T cell receptor beta chains from one sample, sequenced in a study of T cell repertoires in ileal Crohn's disease. Assay used: immunoSEQ multiplex PCR; TCRdb lists only in-frame clones, some missing. The table lists a few thousand clones, approximately 65% of them singletons, with over 9% in the top ten. Sequencing was performed on ileal tissue. All receptors come from an adult with Crohn's disease.

This rearrangement joins TRBV4-3 to TRBJ1-4; 10 nucleotides line up with TRBD1. The germline V gene encodes CDR1 LGHNA and CDR2 YSLEER. This CDR3 spans 18 amino acids. V gave up 0 bases and J gave up 5 bases; unmatched junction bases: 9. The CDR3, as DNA: TGCGCCAGCAGCCAAGATTCACCGGGACAGGGGCTCAATGAAAAACTGTTTTTT. It specifies CASSQDSPGQGLNEKLFF.

V and J are TRBV4-2 and TRBJ2-5; TRBD2 matches 13 bases. CDR3 length: 18 residues. The V gene's germline CDR1 is LGHNA and CDR2 YNFKEQ. V was pared by 0 bases and J by 5 bases, with 9 bases of the junction left unmatched. CDR3 sequence reads: CASSQELAGGPKYETQYF. CDR3 nucleotide sequence: TGTGCCAGCAGCCAAGAACTAGCGGGGGGGCCGAAGTATGAGACCCAGTACTTC.

The genes are TRBV14 and TRBJ1-2, with D unclear. Looked up from germline, CDR1 is SGHDN and CDR2 is FVKESK. The CDR3 is made up of 14 amino acids. Between the trimmed V and J ends, which lost 1 base and 4 bases, there was a span of 10 bases. Written as DNA, the CDR3 is TGTGCCAGCAGCCAAGGTCCAGTATTCTATGGCTACACCTTC. It yields the protein CASSQGPVFYGYTF.

The table lists this clone with a few counts. The chain uses TRBV27 and TRBJ2-2; D is unclear. CDR3 length: 13 amino acids. V lost 5 bases and J 0 bases, leaving 4 bases between the germline ends. CDR1 and CDR2 from the germline V gene are MNHEY and SMNVEV (reference sequence). CDR3: CASSLSNTGELFF. For the CDR3, the DNA is TGTGCCAGCAGTCTCTCGAACACCGGGGAGCTGTTTTTT.

The chain links TRBV30 to TRBJ2-7; 7 nucleotides align to TRBD1. This CDR3 spans 12 amino acids. The ends lost 7 bases at V and 2 bases at J; junction bases unmatched: 5. Germline V CDR1 and CDR2: GTSNPN, SVGIG (reference sequence). This CDR3 is CAYNDRAYEQYF. The CDR3 DNA reads as TGTGCCTATAACGACAGGGCCTACGAGCAGTACTTC.

The count of this clone is one. The rearrangement joins TRBV19 to TRBJ1-5; D is perhaps TRBD1 (6 bases). The length of the CDR3 is 15 residues. Between the trimmed V and J ends, which lost 0 bases and 7 bases, there was a span of 13 bases. CDR1 is LNHDA and CDR2 is SQIVND in the germline V gene (reference sequence). CDR3 in amino acids: CASSIDVRGGQPQHF. The DNA for the CDR3 is TGTGCCAGTAGTATAGACGTCAGGGGAGGGCAGCCCCAGCATTTT. Complete variable domain (other parts from reference TRBV19 and TRBJ1-5): DGGITQSPKYLFRKEGQNVTLSCEQNLNHDAMYWYRQDPGQGLRLIYYSQIVNDFQKGDIAEGYSVSREKKESFPLTVTSAQKNPTAFYLCASSIDVRGGQPQHFGDGTRLSIL.

This chain connects TRBV30 to TRBJ2-1; TRBD1 matches 10 bases. This CDR3 is built from 16 residues. Germline CDR1 is GTSNPN and CDR2 is SVGIG (reference sequence). V gave up 0 bases and J gave up 1 base; unmatched junction bases: 3. In nucleotides, the CDR3 is TGTGCCTGGAGTGTACGGGACAGGGGATCCTACAATGAGCAGTTCTTC. Its protein product is CAWSVRDRGSYNEQFF.

The rearrangement uses TRBV7-2 and TRBJ1-3, with D perhaps TRBD1 (6 bases). The CDR3 extends over 15 amino acids. Trimming removed 3 bases at V and 4 bases at J, with 13 bases between. Per the germline V gene, CDR1 is SGHTA and CDR2 is FQGNSA. DNA of the CDR3: TGTGCCAGCAGCTTCGGCAGGGGCCGCGGAAACACCATATATTTT. This gives the protein CASSFGRGRGNTIYF.

With respect to this clone: At the DNA level, this CDR3 is encoded by other sequences in the same sample as well. V is TRBV7-2 and J is TRBJ2-5; no clear D. The germline gives CDR1 SGHTA, CDR2 FQGNSA. The CDR3 has 11 residues. Deletions cut 5 bases from V and 5 bases from J, with 6 bases between. This CDR3 reads CASSAAETQYF. In nucleotides, the CDR3 is TGTGCCAGCAGCGCCGCGGAGACCCAGTACTTC.

This chain connects TRBV6-1 to TRBJ2-5; 10 nucleotides match TRBD1. This CDR3 has 14 amino acids. Trimming cost V 1 base and J 5 bases; bases outside gene matches: 1. CDR1 and CDR2 (germline): MNHNS, SASEGT. The CDR3 DNA reads as TGTGCCAGCAGTGAAGGACAGGGGGCCGAGACCCAGTACTTC. As protein: CASSEGQGAETQYF.

This clone was counted a single time. The V call is TRBV10-2, the J call TRBJ1-1, with D perhaps TRBD1 (5 bases). Per the germline V gene, CDR1 is WSHSY and CDR2 is SAAADI. V lost 2 bases and J lost 4, with 8 bases in between. This CDR3 is built from 13 residues. The CDR3 coding sequence is TGCGCCAGCAGTGAGCAGGGTACCACTGAAGCTTTCTTT. This encodes CASSEQGTTEAFF.

The genes are TRBV6-6 and TRBJ2-5, with 9 positions matching TRBD1. The J call may be mistaken, given a closer DNA end match to TRBJ2-7. The CDR3 extends over 16 amino acids. Germline V lookup: CDR1 MNHNY, CDR2 SVGAGI (reference sequence). This chain's CDR3 is CASSSQPGQGSYEQYF. CDR3 nucleotides: TGTGCCAGCAGTAGTCAACCGGGACAGGGCTCCTACGAGCAGTACTTC.

The V and J genes are TRBV29-1 and TRBJ1-2, with D maybe TRBD1 (6 bases). Trimming shortened V by 7 bases and J by 8 bases, and 17 bases separated the two germline ends. Germline values: CDR1 SQVTM, CDR2 ANQGSEA. This CDR3 has 12 residues. This chain's CDR3 is CSGFGTPGGYTF. Written as DNA, the CDR3 is TGCAGCGGTTTCGGGACACCTGGGGGCTACACCTTC.

As for this clone: An end of the junction does not agree with germline; a read error may underlie this. The chain joins TRBV5-1 to TRBJ1-2, with TRBD1 matching 8 bases. The CDR3 spans 15 residues. Germline values: CDR1 SGHRS, CDR2 YFSETQ. CDR3 in amino acids: CASSSGGSANYGYTF. CDR3 nucleotides: TGTGCCAGCAGCTCAGGGGGCTCCGCTAACTATGGCTACACCTTC. The whole variable domain, remainder taken from reference TRBV5-1 and TRBJ1-2, is KAGVTQTPRYLIKTRGQQVTLSCSPISGHRSVSWYQQTPGQGLQFLFEYFSETQRNKGNFPGRFSGRQFSNSRSEMNVSTLELGDSALYLCASSSGGSANYGYTFGSGTRLTVV.

The chain links TRBV6-6 to TRBJ2-7, with D unclear. CDR1 is MNHNY, CDR2 SVGAGI, per germline (reference sequence). V lost 6 bases to trimming and J lost 7 bases, with 19 bases between them. The CDR3 totals 14 residues. The CDR3 loop reads CASSFINGAREQYF. CDR3 nucleotides: TGTGCCAGCAGCTTCATCAACGGAGCGAGGGAGCAGTACTTC.

The J gene is TRBJ2-1, the V gene TRBV27, with D maybe TRBD2 (6 bases). CDR1 MNHEY and CDR2 SMNVEV come from the germline V gene (reference sequence). With 4 bases removed from V and 3 bases from J, the gap between germline ends came to 16 bases. This CDR3 region has 16 residues. CDR3 DNA sequence: TGTGCCAGCAGTTCCCCCTCTGGGCGGGGCTACAATGAGCAGTTCTTC. This encodes CASSSPSGRGYNEQFF.

The chain couples TRBV6-6 to TRBJ1-2, with D tentatively TRBD1 (5 bases). The CDR3 is 13 residues long. The V end lost 7 bases, the J end lost 4 bases, and 13 bases lay between the germline ends. The V gene's germline CDR1 is MNHNY and CDR2 SVGAGI (reference sequence). This CDR3 reads CASTYGGGYGYTF. As DNA, the CDR3 is TGTGCCAGCACCTACGGGGGGGGCTATGGCTACACCTTC.

This chain links TRBV30 with TRBJ1-5; D unclear. Germline V gene lookup returns CDR1 GTSNPN and CDR2 SVGIG (reference sequence). The CDR3 extends over 15 amino acids. Trimming pared 0 bases from V and 3 bases from J, leaving 12 bases between. Written as DNA, the CDR3 is TGTGCCTGGAGTGTGGGGAGGGTTCCCAATCAGCCCCAGCATTTT. Its protein product is CAWSVGRVPNQPQHF.

The J gene is TRBJ2-2, the V gene TRBV2; weak D call: TRBD2 (5 bases). The CDR3 consists of 15 residues. V lost 6 bases and J 4 bases, leaving 15 bases between the germline ends. Germline values: CDR1 SNHLY, CDR2 FYNNEI. The CDR3 protein is CASRYGRTFTGELFF. For the CDR3, the DNA is TGTGCCAGCAGGTACGGTCGGACTTTCACCGGGGAGCTGTTTTTT. Combining the CDR3 with reference TRBV2 and TRBJ2-2 gives the whole variable domain EPEVTQTPSHQVTQMGQEVILRCVPISNHLYFYWYRQILGQKVEFLVSFYNNEISEKSEIFDDQFSVERPDGSNFTLKIRSTKLEDSAMYFCASRYGRTFTGELFFGEGSRLTVL.

This clone was picked up a small number of times. The germline gene is not matched at one end of the junction; a read error may be the cause. This chain links TRBV5-1 with TRBJ2-3, with TRBD2 matching 9 bases. The length of the CDR3 is 16 residues. Germline loops: CDR1 SGHRS, CDR2 YFSETQ. The CDR3 is CASSLASSGTTDTQYF. The CDR3 nucleotides are TGTGCCAGCAGCCTAGCTTCTAGCGGGACCACAGATACGCAGTATTTT. The whole variable domain, filled in from reference TRBV5-1 and TRBJ2-3, reads KAGVTQTPRYLIKTRGQQVTLSCSPISGHRSVSWYQQTPGQGLQFLFEYFSETQRNKGNFPGRFSGRQFSNSRSEMNVSTLELGDSALYLCASSLASSGTTDTQYFGPGTRLTVL.

Concerning this clone itself: The sample has other DNA sequences that encode this CDR3 too. The rearrangement joins TRBV7-3 to TRBJ1-2; TRBD1 matches at 9 bases. Unmatched junction bases numbered 7, after V lost 5 bases and J lost 6 bases. Germline CDR1 reads SGHTA; CDR2 reads FQGTGA. The CDR3 consists of 14 residues. The CDR3 DNA follows: TGTGCCAGCAGCCCCAACAGGGGGCCTGATGGCTACACCTTC. Amino acids: CASSPNRGPDGYTF.

The chain couples TRBV28 to TRBJ1-1, with a weak D call TRBD1 (6 bases). Germline assignment: CDR1 MDHEN and CDR2 SYDVKM. The CDR3 totals 15 residues. Deletions cut 6 bases from V and 0 bases from J, with 14 bases between. The chain's CDR3 is CASSPGGALNTEAFF. The CDR3 DNA is TGTGCCAGCAGCCCTGGGGGGGCTTTGAACACTGAAGCTTTCTTT.

Here the CDR3 reads CSAGRDSQFF. The DNA of the CDR3 is TGCAGTGCTGGCCGGGACTCGCAGTTCTTC. The chain couples TRBV20-1 to TRBJ2-1; D might be TRBD2 (6 bases). The CDR3 covers 10 residues. V was pared by 5 bases and J by 12 bases, with 11 bases between. From germline, CDR1 is DFQATT and CDR2 SNEGSKA (reference sequence).

This sequence joins TRBV10-3 and TRBJ2-5, with 10 bases matching TRBD2. Germline CDR1 reads ENHRY; CDR2 reads SYGVKD. The CDR3 loop spans 14 amino acids. Trimming removed 5 bases from V and 5 bases from J; junction bases left unmatched: 5. CDR3: CAISNPGLAETQYF. DNA for the CDR3: TGTGCCATCAGTAACCCGGGACTAGCGGAGACCCAGTACTTC.

V usage is TRBV9 and J usage is TRBJ2-6, with 8 bases matching TRBD1. The CDR3 runs to 18 residues. V was pared by 3 bases and J by 0 bases, with 8 bases of the junction left unmatched. Germline CDR1 is SGDLS and CDR2 is YYNGEE. CDR3 nucleotide sequence: TGTGCCAGCAGCGCCATGACAGGGGAGAGCTCTGGGGCCAACGTCCTGACTTTC. Translated: CASSAMTGESSGANVLTF.

The V call is TRBV27, the J call TRBJ1-2; 7 nucleotides align to TRBD1. After removal of 2 bases from V and 1 base from J, the junction contained 10 bases not matched to a gene. CDR3 size: 17 residues. Germline CDR1 reads MNHEY; CDR2 reads SMNVEV (reference sequence). The CDR3 DNA reads TGTGCCAGCAGTTTACGGGCAGGGGGGCGGATTAACTATGGCTACACCTTC. Residues: CASSLRAGGRINYGYTF.

Comments on this clone: One end of the junction fails to match germline, which may point to a read error. This chain joins TRBV5-1 and TRBJ2-1; tentatively, D is TRBD1 (6 bases). Germline V lookup: CDR1 SGHRS, CDR2 YFSETQ. The CDR3 contains 14 residues. CDR3 bases: TGTGCCAGCAGCTTGGGGGCAGGGAACAATGAGCAGTTCTTC. Translated, it gives CASSLGAGNNEQFF.

The chain recombines TRBV19 with TRBJ2-2; tentatively, D is TRBD2 (7 bases). Trimming stripped 7 bases from V and 4 bases from J, with 16 bases between. CDR1 and CDR2 from the germline V gene are LNHDA and SQIVND (reference sequence). This CDR3 comprises 15 residues. The CDR3 nucleotides read TGTGCCAGTACTCTATTAGGGGGGGGCACCGGGGAGCTGTTTTTT. Its protein product is CASTLLGGGTGELFF.

The chain employs TRBV19 and TRBJ1-3; tentative D call: TRBD1 (5 bases). Germline V lookup: CDR1 LNHDA, CDR2 SQIVND (reference sequence). V was trimmed by 4 bases and J by 0 bases, leaving 7 bases between them. The CDR3 is 14 amino acids. CDR3 coding DNA: TGTGCCAGTAGTACAGGGTTCTCTGGAAACACCATATATTTT. Its translation is CASSTGFSGNTIYF.